This TCR beta chain was recovered during a study of OX40 agonist ivuxolimab in advanced cancers. Some clones are missing from TCRdb's copy, which holds only in-frame ones; the method was immunoSEQ multiplex PCR. The sample holds about 58,000 clones, 82% seen once. The V gene lost 3 bases and the J gene lost 4 bases, with 8 bases spanning the gap. Germline CDR1 is SGHNT and CDR2 is YYREEE (reference sequence). The CDR3 sequence is 13 residues long. The source is an adult with an advanced solid tumor such as melanoma, head and neck, liver or kidney cancer. The chain has TRBV5-4 and TRBJ1-3, with D maybe TRBD1 (5 bases). The specimen comprised CD4+ or CD8+ T cells sorted from blood, sampled in a trial of the OX40 agonist ivuxolimab. CDR3 amino acids: CASSSGKGNTIYF. The CDR3 bases are TGTGCCAGCAGCTCAGGGAAAGGAAACACCATATATTTT. Looking up the rest from reference TRBV5-4 and TRBJ1-3 gives the full variable domain: ETGVTQSPTHLIKTRGQQVTLRCSSQSGHNTVSWYQQALGQGPQFIFQYYREEENGRGNFPPRFSGLQFPNYSSELNVNALELDDSALYLCASSSGKGNTIYFGEGSWLTVV.